This TCR beta chain was identified during a study of T-cell memory formation after mild COVID-19 listed by TCRdb under 2021. Broadly, across the study: Most TCR sequence clusters were specific to one of the two donors. T-cell clones expanding and contracting after mild COVID-19 in a couple of donors were tracked by longitudinal TCRalpha and TCRbeta repertoire sequencing. The cohort was made up of two young adult volunteers, one female and one male, who were previously healthy.

PBMCs were isolated by Ficoll-Paque density gradient centrifugation. The germline V gene (reference sequence) yields LNHDA for CDR1 and SQIVND for CDR2. The CDR3 starts with the cysteine, ends with the phenylalanine, and has 14 residues. The read is trimmed to its CDR3 DNA, 42 bases read in frame from base 1. Trimming takes 5 bases off V and 8 bases off J; junction bases not matched to a gene: 11. Instrument on record: Illumina NovaSeq 6000. TCRalpha and TCRbeta cDNA libraries were built by 5'RACE with constant-segment primers, adding sample barcodes and unique molecular identifiers. Trizol reagent was used to extract RNA from every sample. Library amplification was performed in two PCR steps, and a second sample barcode and Illumina TruSeq adapters were introduced in the second step. Sequencing of the libraries was done on an Illumina NovaSeq, producing 2 x 150 bp paired-end reads. The original pipeline was this. Demultiplexing of reads and collapsing into UMI-guided consensus sequences were performed with migec v1.2.7. Using mixcr v2.1.11, UMI consensuses were aligned to TRA and TRB V and J templates and then assembled into clonotypes. Clonotypes were classified as expanded or contracted when called significant by both edgeR and NoisET, with noise models trained on biological replicates. edgeR calls used a false discovery rate-adjusted p below 0.01 and a log2 fold-change threshold of 1. PCA with hierarchical clustering of max-normalized trajectories of the 1000 most abundant clonotypes was used as exploratory dynamics analysis. Each responding clone was given a CD4 or CD8 phenotype based on the CD4+ and CD8+ repertoires, which had been sequenced separately. TCRdb reprocessed the public reads (quality trimming at Q25 with fastp, clone calling with MiXCR) and kept in-frame beta chains. Every distinct CDR3 protein forms one entry, paired with its most common genes and DNA. The V and J calls follow TCRdb's processing rather than the paper's. The sample table shows some 120,000 distinct CDR3 sequences, and about a sixth are seen once. The ten largest clones take up approximately 4.7% of the sample.

General findings and caveats noted by the study authors: SARS-CoV-2 specificity was not confirmed for the second-wave clones peaking on day 37. Clones that contracted from day 15 to 85 showed balanced CD4/CD8 phenotypes, whereas a second wave of clones that expanded from day 15 to 37 leaned towards CD4+. Contracting CD4+ clones were found mainly in CM and EM memory subsets, while CD8+ clones were enriched in EMRA. Only a couple of mild cases were covered by the study, and larger cohorts that include severe cases with pre-infection samples were considered necessary. Some responding clones were detected in pre-infection memory, suggesting pre-existing cross-reactive memory T cells joined the SARS-CoV-2 response.

This clonotype was detected a few times. No cognate antigen has been identified for it. The input lacks base qualities; no much larger clone sits a single base away. The sample comprised PBMCs or a T cell subset sorted from them (not recorded which). This receptor was identified in a young man who had mild COVID-19 (a few samples of this study predate the infection). The sample titles of this study are shuffled in the database, so cell type and time point are left out; the donor was told from shared clones. The rearrangement joined TRBV19 to TRBJ1-1, with TRBD1 matching 7 junction bases. The CDR3 protein: CASSPNRGGREAFF. The DNA reads TGTGCCAGTAGTCCAAACAGGGGAGGTCGGGAAGCTTTCTTT.